The entry that follows covers one T cell receptor beta chain sequence. Its antigen is as yet unknown. This record belongs to a study of shared clonotypes between healthy human individuals. Study overall: The study drew on a couple of women and a few men aged 18 to 49 as donors. Study conclusions and caveats: Sampling involved blood alone; tissue repertoires likely differ.

The V gene's germline CDR1 is SGDLS and CDR2 YYNGEE. The CDR3 spans 16 residues. Trimming removed 5 bases at V and 7 bases at J, with 19 bases between. Methods used by the authors: Without quality scores, immunoSEQ junctional reads could not be filtered like full-length reads. The assay was immunoSEQ multiplex PCR, and TCRdb's table has in-frame clones only and misses some. V and J calls and clone size are given by that table; D and trimming were obtained from the DNA. Altogether millions of clones are present, around 90% being singletons, with the ten largest covering over 0.12%. The rearrangement joins TRBV9 to TRBJ1-6, with a tentative D call TRBD1 (5 bases). The source is a man aged 18 to 29 in good health. The specimen was naive CD4+ T cells sorted from blood. Subset defined: CD45RA+ positively selected. The CDR3 loop reads CASSRDGGEQNSPLHF. CDR3 nucleotide sequence: TGTGCCAGCAGTCGGGATGGGGGGGAACAAAATTCACCCCTCCACTTT.